The 3 T cell receptor beta chains listed next were all sequenced from one sample in a study of low-dose radiotherapy and immunotherapy resistance in tumors. It was with a constant-region primer and a V-primer adapter that TCRs were amplified over approximately 20 PCR cycles. From the reads, TCRdb called clonotypes with MiXCR, one entry per CDR3 protein. The sample lists about 46,000 distinct CDR3 sequences; approximately 12% were seen once. Indicated time point: before trial treatment. Sequenced material: PBMCs, taken before treatment. The receptors shown here come from a female donor with ovarian cancer.

This clonotype was detected many times. The chain joins TRBV2 to TRBJ2-5; TRBD2 matches 11 bases. CDR3 length: 19 amino acids. With 2 bases clipped from V and 3 bases from J, the junction kept 14 bases outside the gene matches. Per the germline V gene, CDR1 is SNHLY and CDR2 is FYNNEI. DNA for the CDR3: TGTGCCAGCAGTGAATGGCTAGCGGGGGGACTGAAAGCAGAAGAGACCCAGTACTTC. Translating gives CASSEWLAGGLKAEETQYF.

At least ten counts were recorded for this clonotype. The chain has TRBV6-8 and TRBJ2-1; D possibly uses TRBD1 or TRBD2 (5 bases each). Germline V gene sequence: CDR1 MNHGY, CDR2 SAAAGT. The CDR3 length is 16 residues. V dropped 4 bases and J dropped 3 bases, with 16 bases sitting between them. CDR3 nucleotide sequence: TGTGCCAGCAGTTCCCCCAGCCGGGACCACTACAATGAGCAGTTCTTC. This encodes CASSSPSRDHYNEQFF.

This clonotype was observed at least ten times. V and J are TRBV18 and TRBJ2-1; 11 nucleotides agree with TRBD1. The CDR3 is 15 residues long. The trim removed 0 bases at V and 8 bases at J, leaving 3 bases unmatched. The germline V gene has CDR1 KGHSH and CDR2 LQKENI. The CDR3: CASSPPMGQGDEQFF. CDR3 sequence (DNA): TGTGCCAGCTCACCACCGATGGGACAGGGGGATGAGCAGTTCTTC.